These 28 T cell receptor beta chains came from one sample sequenced in a study of cytomegalovirus exposure and HLA in healthy donors. Amplification used 60 Vbeta primers and 13 Jbeta primers. The protocol was immunoSEQ multiplex PCR, while the TCRdb copy is restricted to in-frame clones and leaves out a portion. The sample lists around 62,000 clones, approximately 80% occurring once. Sequenced: PBMCs. Receptors were obtained from a woman aged 25 to 39 in good health and CMV-seronegative.

This chain connects TRBV19 to TRBJ2-3, with D hard to call. The CDR3 covers 15 residues. V dropped 1 base and J dropped 2 bases, with 10 bases sitting between them. CDR1 LNHDA and CDR2 SQIVND come from the germline V gene (reference sequence). CDR3: CASSIGQLFTDTQYF. The CDR3 region has the DNA TGTGCCAGTAGTATAGGTCAACTTTTCACAGATACGCAGTATTTT.

The V gene is TRBV10-1, the J gene TRBJ2-1, with 15 bases identical to TRBD2. Germline-derived CDR1 and CDR2 are WNHNN and SYGVQD (reference sequence). CDR3 length: 18 residues. Unmatched junction bases numbered 6, after V lost 0 bases and J lost 6 bases. CDR3 bases: TGCGCCAGCAGTGAGTCTCCGGGACTAGCGGGGGGTCCCAATGAGCAGTTCTTC. It codes for CASSESPGLAGGPNEQFF.

The chain recombines TRBV4-1 with TRBJ1-1; D is unclear. The germline CDR1 and CDR2 sequences are MGHRA and YSYEKL. CDR3 size: 15 residues. V lost 0 bases to trimming and J lost 3 bases, with 11 bases between them. The CDR3 protein is CASSQEREVYTEAFF. In DNA, the CDR3 is TGCGCCAGCAGCCAAGAACGGGAGGTTTACACTGAAGCTTTCTTT.

This chain uses TRBV5-1 with TRBJ1-5; 10 bases map to TRBD1. Unmatched junction bases numbered 5, after V lost 0 bases and J lost 5 bases. CDR3 length: 16 residues. Germline lookup yields CDR1 SGHRS and CDR2 YFSETQ. CDR3 residues: CASSLEGGTGDQPQHF. CDR3 bases: TGCGCCAGCAGCTTGGAGGGCGGGACAGGGGATCAGCCCCAGCATTTT.

This chain connects TRBV7-9 to TRBJ1-5, with D possibly TRBD1 on 5 matching bases. V shed 1 base and J shed 5 bases, with 6 bases lying between them. CDR3 length: 13 amino acids. Looked up from germline, CDR1 is SEHNR and CDR2 is FQNEAQ (reference sequence). CDR3 nucleotides: TGTGCCAGCAGCTTAGAAGGGGATCAGCCCCAGCATTTT. Its protein product is CASSLEGDQPQHF.

This clone was picked up one time. The chain carries TRBV15 and TRBJ2-7; the match to TRBD1 covers 7 bases. V trimming: 0 bases; J trimming: 3 bases; junction bases outside the gene matches: 5. This CDR3 has 15 residues. CDR1 LNHNV and CDR2 YYDKDF come from the germline V gene (reference sequence). This CDR3 is CATSRDGTDFYEQYF. The CDR3, as DNA: TGTGCCACCAGCAGAGATGGGACAGATTTCTACGAGCAGTACTTC.

The V call is TRBV18, the J call TRBJ2-7; D is ambiguous. The germline gives CDR1 KGHSH, CDR2 LQKENI. The CDR3 is 15 amino acids. V dropped 3 bases and J dropped 0 bases, with 12 bases sitting between them. CDR3 region: CASSPILAGSYEQYF. CDR3 in DNA: TGTGCCAGCTCACCCATATTAGCCGGCTCCTACGAGCAGTACTTC.

The J gene is TRBJ2-3, the V gene TRBV5-6, with D perhaps TRBD1 (5 bases). This CDR3 region has 14 residues. Germline V gene data show CDR1 as SGHDT and CDR2 as YYEEEE. The V end was cut by 4 bases, the J end by 3 bases, with 12 bases between. The CDR3 region is CASSRRAGTDTQYF. As DNA, the CDR3 is TGTGCCAGCAGCAGACGGGCAGGGACAGATACGCAGTATTTT. The variable domain in full, with the rest retrieved from reference TRBV5-6 and TRBJ2-3, is DAGVTQSPTHLIKTRGQQVTLRCSPKSGHDTVSWYQQALGQGPQFIFQYYEEEERQRGNFPDRFSGHQFPNYSSELNVNALLLGDSALYLCASSRRAGTDTQYFGPGTRLTVL.

The V gene is TRBV28, the J gene TRBJ2-1, with 11 bases fitting TRBD2. J lost 9 bases, V lost 9 bases, and 22 bases had no gene match. Germline V gene lookup returns CDR1 MDHEN and CDR2 SYDVKM. The CDR3 extends over 18 amino acids. The CDR3 loop is CASHPWATSGGPLVEQFF. The CDR3 DNA sequence: TGTGCCAGTCACCCTTGGGCCACTAGCGGGGGTCCACTTGTTGAGCAGTTCTTC. The full variable domain, rest sourced from reference TRBV28 and TRBJ2-1, is DVKVTQSSRYLVKRTGEKVFLECVQDMDHENMFWYRQDPGLGLRLIYFSYDVKMKEKGDIPEGYSVSREKKERFSLILESASTNQTSMYLCASHPWATSGGPLVEQFFGPGTRLTVL.

The chain has TRBV7-9 and TRBJ2-1; TRBD2 aligns across 8 bases. The CDR3 consists of 13 residues. Germline trimming cut 5 bases from V and 9 bases from J; bases unmatched to any gene: 6. Germline loops: CDR1 SEHNR, CDR2 FQNEAQ (reference sequence). The DNA for the CDR3 is TGTGCCAGCAGCCGTAGCGGGGTGCCTGAGCAGTTCTTC. Translating gives CASSRSGVPEQFF.

The rearrangement joins TRBV2 to TRBJ1-2; D might be TRBD1 (5 bases). The CDR3 runs to 14 residues. The V gene lost 0 bases and the J gene lost 7 bases, with 12 bases spanning the gap. Germline V gives CDR1 SNHLY, CDR2 FYNNEI. The CDR3 spells CASSEALTGVGYTF. The CDR3 DNA reads TGTGCCAGCAGTGAAGCGCTTACAGGCGTTGGCTACACCTTC.

The CDR3 loop is CASSDDYRAVYEQYF. The CDR3 DNA reads TGTGCCAGCAGTGACGACTACAGAGCCGTCTACGAGCAGTACTTC. The chain combines TRBV6-1 with TRBJ2-7; weak D call: TRBD2 (5 bases). The CDR3 length is 15 residues. Trimming left V 3 bases short and J 3 bases short, with 15 bases between. CDR1 MNHNS and CDR2 SASEGT come from the germline V gene.

This rearrangement joins TRBV6-4 to TRBJ2-3; no clear D gene. This CDR3 is built from 14 residues. Trimming cost V 2 bases and J 2 bases, with 8 bases left between them. CDR1 MRHNA and CDR2 SNTAGT come from the germline V gene. CDR3 residues: CASSDQYYTDTQYF. The CDR3 nucleotides are TGTGCCAGCAGTGACCAATACTACACAGATACGCAGTATTTT.

The chain uses TRBV6-6 and TRBJ1-3; 7 bases are shared with TRBD1. J gave up 3 bases and V 4 bases, and 6 bases lay outside the gene matches. The germline V gene has CDR1 MNHNY and CDR2 SVGAGI (reference sequence). The CDR3 totals 15 residues. CDR3 loop: CASSSGQPLGNTIYF. CDR3 coding DNA: TGTGCCAGCAGTTCGGGACAGCCACTTGGAAACACCATATATTTT.

This chain connects TRBV11-2 to TRBJ2-2; 7 bases are a match to TRBD2. Germline CDR1 is SGHAT and CDR2 is FQNNGV. The CDR3 consists of 14 residues. J gave up 5 bases and V 6 bases, and 6 bases lay outside the gene matches. CDR3 nucleotides: TGTGCCAGCAGGAATGGACTAGGGACCGGGGAGCTGTTTTTT. Protein sequence: CASRNGLGTGELFF.

The gene calls are TRBV27 and TRBJ2-2, with 10 bases that match TRBD2. This CDR3 region has 15 residues. Trimming at V came to 0 bases and at J to 9 bases, leaving 4 bases not matched to a gene. Per germline, CDR1 MNHEY and CDR2 SMNVEV (reference sequence). CDR3 loop: CASSLSASGSRELFF. The CDR3 DNA is TGTGCCAGCAGTTTATCGGCTAGCGGGAGTAGGGAGCTGTTTTTT.

This sequence joins TRBV6-5 and TRBJ1-1; D is possibly TRBD1 (6 bases). Germline V gene data show CDR1 as MNHEY and CDR2 as SVGAGI. Trimming stripped 4 bases from V and 5 bases from J, with 17 bases between. The CDR3 sequence is 15 residues long. CDR3 region: CASSSNSGGRTEAFF. In nucleotides, the CDR3 is TGTGCCAGCAGTTCGAACTCCGGGGGGCGGACTGAAGCTTTCTTT.

The genes are TRBV11-2 and TRBJ2-7, with TRBD1 identical over 7 bases. In germline, CDR1 is SGHAT, CDR2 FQNNGV. This CDR3 is 16 amino acids long. The V gene end was trimmed by 4 bases and the J gene end by 4 bases; junction bases not matched to a gene: 13. This CDR3 reads CASSSYRDSIPYEQYF. The CDR3 DNA sequence: TGTGCCAGCAGCTCGTACCGGGACAGTATTCCGTACGAGCAGTACTTC.

This clone was picked up one time. The V call is TRBV28, the J call TRBJ2-4; 9 nucleotides match TRBD1. Germline-derived CDR1 and CDR2 are MDHEN and SYDVKM. The ends lost 5 bases at V and 8 bases at J; junction bases unmatched: 10. The CDR3 is 15 residues long. The CDR3 DNA sequence: TGTGCCAGCAGTACCTACAGGGGGCAAAAACACATTCAGTACTTC. Protein sequence: CASSTYRGQKHIQYF.

On this clone itself: The junction and the germline gene differ at one end; a read error may be behind it. This chain uses TRBV7-9 with TRBJ1-2; 7 bases line up with TRBD1. The CDR3 length is 15 residues. Germline CDR1 reads SEHNR; CDR2 reads FQNEAQ (reference sequence). The CDR3 reads CSSSLGNRGEYGYTF. In DNA, the CDR3 is TGTTCCAGCAGCTTGGGGAACAGGGGAGAATATGGCTACACCTTC.

V and J are TRBV5-1 and TRBJ2-4; weak D call: TRBD1 (6 bases). The germline gives CDR1 SGHRS, CDR2 YFSETQ. The CDR3 covers 15 residues. V was cut by 0 bases and J by 6 bases, with 13 bases left in between. Here the CDR3 reads CASSLALRGINIQYF. The CDR3 nucleotides read TGCGCCAGCAGCTTGGCCCTGAGGGGGATAAACATTCAGTACTTC.

The V call is TRBV6-1, the J call TRBJ1-1; 7 positions match TRBD1. Germline assignment: CDR1 MNHNS and CDR2 SASEGT. V gave up 3 bases and J gave up 1 base; unmatched junction bases: 2. This CDR3 is built from 14 residues. CDR3 sequence reads: CASSDRDRNTEAFF. The CDR3 nucleotides are TGTGCCAGCAGTGATAGGGACAGGAACACTGAAGCTTTCTTT.

V and J are TRBV7-9 and TRBJ2-3; no definite D call. Germline CDR1 and CDR2: SEHNR and FQNEAQ (reference sequence). With 4 bases removed from V and 5 bases from J, the gap between germline ends came to 16 bases. This CDR3 is 15 amino acids long. The CDR3 DNA sequence: TGTGCCAGCAGCTCAATATCCCTACGTGGAGATACGCAGTATTTT. Translating gives CASSSISLRGDTQYF.

V gene TRBV5-4 combines with J gene TRBJ2-5; 11 bases match TRBD2. With 3 bases clipped from V and 2 bases from J, the junction kept 6 bases outside the gene matches. Germline V CDR1 and CDR2: SGHNT, YYREEE (reference sequence). The CDR3 sequence is 16 residues long. The CDR3 region is CASSSMVAGGQETQYF. CDR3 DNA sequence: TGTGCCAGCAGCTCGATGGTAGCGGGGGGGCAAGAGACCCAGTACTTC.

The chain is built from TRBV6-5 and TRBJ1-4, with D perhaps matching TRBD1 (6 bases). Trimming stripped 5 bases from V and 8 bases from J, with 18 bases between. The CDR3 length is 15 residues. Germline assignment: CDR1 MNHEY and CDR2 SVGAGI. CDR3 amino acids: CASSLDSLPAEKLFF. In DNA form, the CDR3 reads TGTGCCAGCAGTCTGGACAGCTTGCCAGCCGAAAAACTGTTTTTT.

The rearrangement links TRBV19 to TRBJ1-1; D ambiguous. The V end was cut by 3 bases, the J end by 1 base, with 9 bases between. The CDR3 is made up of 14 amino acids. In germline, CDR1 is LNHDA, CDR2 SQIVND (reference sequence). The CDR3 nucleotides read TGTGCCAGTAGTATGTCCTCCTGGAACACTGAAGCTTTCTTT. It yields the protein CASSMSSWNTEAFF.

This clone was seen a single time. This chain links TRBV5-1 with TRBJ2-3; a weak D match, TRBD1 (6 bases). The CDR3 runs to 17 residues. Looked up from germline, CDR1 is SGHRS and CDR2 is YFSETQ. Trimming pared 2 bases from V and 6 bases from J, leaving 22 bases between. CDR3 amino acids: CASSLFKGERFIDTQYF. The DNA of the CDR3 is TGCGCCAGCAGCTTATTCAAGGGGGAACGATTCATCGATACGCAGTATTTT. Filled out from reference TRBV5-1 and TRBJ2-3, the complete variable domain reads KAGVTQTPRYLIKTRGQQVTLSCSPISGHRSVSWYQQTPGQGLQFLFEYFSETQRNKGNFPGRFSGRQFSNSRSEMNVSTLELGDSALYLCASSLFKGERFIDTQYFGPGTRLTVL.

A few counts support this clone. The rearrangement links TRBV28 to TRBJ2-1; 8 bases are shared with TRBD1. Germline V gives CDR1 MDHEN, CDR2 SYDVKM. The V gene end was trimmed by 7 bases and the J gene end by 3 bases; junction bases not matched to a gene: 5. The length of the CDR3 is 14 residues. CDR3 loop: CASTQGAYYNEQFF. CDR3 coding DNA: TGTGCCAGCACTCAGGGGGCTTACTACAATGAGCAGTTCTTC.